The next 15 T cell receptor beta chains were all read from a single sample in a study of blood T cell repertoires in COVID-19. The assay was immunoSEQ multiplex PCR, and TCRdb's table has in-frame clones only and misses some. The sample lists some 100,000 clones; nearly 85% were seen once. The sequencing sample was made of peripheral blood. Every receptor here comes from a woman between 45 and 65 years old with acute or convalescent COVID-19.

The chain joins TRBV2 to TRBJ1-2, with 7 nucleotides matching TRBD1. The CDR3 extends over 15 amino acids. The J segment lost 0 bases and the V segment lost 7 bases, leaving 8 bases of the junction unmatched. Germline V gene lookup returns CDR1 SNHLY and CDR2 FYNNEI. The CDR3 DNA is TGTGCCAGCATACTGAAGACAGGGACTAACTATGGCTACACCTTC. It codes for CASILKTGTNYGYTF. Drawing the rest from reference TRBV2 and TRBJ1-2, the complete variable domain is EPEVTQTPSHQVTQMGQEVILRCVPISNHLYFYWYRQILGQKVEFLVSFYNNEISEKSEIFDDQFSVERPDGSNFTLKIRSTKLEDSAMYFCASILKTGTNYGYTFGSGTRLTVV.

The chain is built from TRBV5-1 and TRBJ2-4; D possibly corresponds to TRBD2 (6 bases). With 0 bases removed from V and 12 bases from J, the gap between germline ends came to 19 bases. The CDR3 consists of 15 residues. From germline, CDR1 is SGHRS and CDR2 YFSETQ. In DNA, the CDR3 is TGCGCCAGCAGCTTGGGACGGGGGTCTTATGGGGATCAGTACTTC. Protein sequence: CASSLGRGSYGDQYF.

The chain joins TRBV16 to TRBJ2-1; possibly TRBD2 for D (7 bases). The CDR3 has 14 residues. Germline V gives CDR1 KGHSY, CDR2 FQNENV. Trimming took off 2 bases at V and 10 bases at J, with 15 bases between the two ends. The CDR3 protein is CASSQLSGGSEQFF. In DNA, the CDR3 is TGTGCCAGCAGCCAACTGTCGGGGGGCAGCGAGCAGTTCTTC.

The sample holds a few counts of this clone. The chain joins TRBV11-2 to TRBJ1-6, with D unresolved. This CDR3 spans 15 amino acids. V was shortened by 5 bases and J by 8 bases, with 16 bases between the two germline ends. Germline CDR1 and CDR2: SGHAT and FQNNGV. CDR3 protein: CASSLSVRSHSPLHF. Written as DNA, the CDR3 is TGTGCCAGCAGCCTGTCCGTCAGGTCTCATTCACCCCTCCACTTT.

The chain joins TRBV12-5 to TRBJ2-2, with 7 bases that match TRBD1. Losses at the gene ends were 2 bases for V and 4 bases for J; bases not matched to a gene: 1. Germline-derived CDR1 and CDR2 are LGHNT and FRNRAP. CDR3 length: 14 amino acids. As DNA, the CDR3 is TGTGCTAGTGGTTTGTCAGGGGGCACCGGGGAGCTGTTTTTT. This gives the protein CASGLSGGTGELFF. The variable domain in full, completed from reference TRBV12-5 and TRBJ2-2, reads DARVTQTPRHKVTEMGQEVTMRCQPILGHNTVFWYRQTMMQGLELLAYFRNRAPLDDSGMPKDRFSAEMPDATLATLKIQPSEPRDSAVYFCASGLSGGTGELFFGEGSRLTVL.

This rearrangement joins TRBV13 to TRBJ1-1; TRBD1 might be the D (5 bases). Germline V gives CDR1 PRHDT, CDR2 FYEKMQ (reference sequence). The CDR3 sequence is 14 residues long. V dropped 5 bases and J dropped 4 bases, with 14 bases sitting between them. The CDR3 DNA sequence: TGTGCCAGCAGCACCGGCCCGGGGGGCACTGAAGCTTTCTTT. The encoded protein is CASSTGPGGTEAFF. Based on the CDR3 plus reference TRBV13 and TRBJ1-1, the full variable domain is AAGVIQSPRHLIKEKRETATLKCYPIPRHDTVYWYQQGPGQDPQFLISFYEKMQSDKGSIPDRFSAQQFSDYHSELNMSSLELGDSALYFCASSTGPGGTEAFFGQGTRLTVV.

The V gene is TRBV7-6, the J gene TRBJ2-2; TRBD2 is a possible D gene (6 bases). Germline-derived CDR1 and CDR2 are SGHVS and FNYEAQ. The CDR3 totals 15 residues. Trimming cost V 5 bases and J 4 bases, with 14 bases left between them. This CDR3 reads CASSPRLEGTGELFF. In DNA, the CDR3 is TGTGCCAGCAGCCCCCGACTAGAGGGCACCGGGGAGCTGTTTTTT.

This clone was recorded only once. The gene calls are TRBV12-3 or TRBV12-4 and TRBJ1-4, with no clear D. The CDR3 has 13 residues. Deletions cut 3 bases from V and 10 bases from J, with 12 bases between. This CDR3 reads CASSFEGVIKLFF. CDR3 DNA sequence: TGTGCCAGCAGTTTCGAGGGCGTGATAAAACTGTTTTTT.

CDR3 DNA: TGTGCCAGCAGCTTAGCGTCGACTAGCGGGGGGATTTACAATGAGCAGTTCTTC. Its protein is CASSLASTSGGIYNEQFF. V and J are TRBV7-3 and TRBJ2-1, with TRBD2 identical over 13 bases. CDR1 is SGHTA and CDR2 is FQGTGA in the germline V gene. V shed 2 bases and J 4 bases; nucleotides not matched to a gene: 8. This CDR3 contains 18 residues.

This clone was recorded once. The chain employs TRBV9 and TRBJ2-7; 9 nucleotides match TRBD1. V lost 3 bases and J lost 4; bases outside the gene matches: 11. CDR3 size: 16 residues. Germline V gene lookup returns CDR1 SGDLS and CDR2 YYNGEE. CDR3 sequence (DNA): TGTGCCAGCAGCGCCCTTGCCGGGACAGGGAGGTACGAGCAGTACTTC. This codes for CASSALAGTGRYEQYF. The full variable domain, its missing parts supplied by reference TRBV9 and TRBJ2-7, is DSGVTQTPKHLITATGQRVTLRCSPRSGDLSVYWYQQSLDQGLQFLIQYYNGEERAKGNILERFSAQQFPDLHSELNLSSLELGDSALYFCASSALAGTGRYEQYFGPGTRLTVT.

The V and J genes are TRBV5-1 and TRBJ2-7, with 9 positions matching TRBD1. With V trimmed by 3 bases and J by 7 bases, 5 bases remained unmatched. The CDR3 sequence is 13 residues long. Germline V CDR1 and CDR2: SGHRS, YFSETQ. The CDR3 DNA sequence: TGCGCCAGCAGCTCGGGGACAGGGAATGAGCAGTACTTC. Translated, it gives CASSSGTGNEQYF.

The sample holds a few counts of this clone. V is TRBV20-1 and J is TRBJ2-2, with TRBD1 identical over 7 bases. The CDR3 is 14 amino acids. The V and J ends lost 3 bases and 5 bases, in that order; junction bases with no gene match: 6. In germline, CDR1 is DFQATT, CDR2 SNEGSKA (reference sequence). The CDR3 sequence: CSASPSRGTGELFF. The DNA of the CDR3 is TGCAGTGCTAGTCCTTCCAGGGGGACCGGGGAGCTGTTTTTT.

The chain recombines TRBV5-1 with TRBJ2-7; D is perhaps TRBD1 (5 bases). Between the trimmed V and J ends, which lost 0 bases and 5 bases, there was a span of 18 bases. Germline CDR1 reads SGHRS; CDR2 reads YFSETQ. This CDR3 comprises 16 residues. This CDR3 reads CASSLGGAQGQDEQYF. The CDR3 nucleotides are TGCGCCAGCAGCTTGGGTGGGGCGCAGGGTCAGGACGAGCAGTACTTC.

This clone was observed once. This chain uses TRBV27 with TRBJ2-1, with TRBD1 as a possible D gene (7 bases). The V end lost 3 bases, the J end lost 0 bases, and 12 bases lay between the germline ends. The germline gives CDR1 MNHEY, CDR2 SMNVEV (reference sequence). The CDR3 spans 16 residues. CDR3 in DNA: TGTGCCAGCAGTTTGGGGGGACAGCGCTCCTACAATGAGCAGTTCTTC. Amino acids: CASSLGGQRSYNEQFF.

V is TRBV6-5 and J is TRBJ1-5; D gene uncertain. V lost 4 bases and J 0 bases, leaving 7 bases between the germline ends. Germline lookup yields CDR1 MNHEY and CDR2 SVGAGI. The CDR3 totals 14 residues. CDR3 amino acids: CASSLAVSNQPQHF. The DNA of the CDR3 is TGTGCCAGCAGTTTGGCGGTTAGCAATCAGCCCCAGCATTTT.